These T cell receptor beta chains were read from a single sample in a study of spatial heterogeneity in lung cancer. TCRdb processed the 5' RACE reads anew with MiXCR; each CDR3 protein has one entry. The data contain about 4,900 distinct CDR3 sequences, 25% to 40% of them seen just once; the ten biggest clones take up around 15%. Material: lung tumor tissue, obtained at surgery. All receptors come from a male donor with early-stage non-small cell lung cancer. Both conserved end residues are part of each CDR3. The D gene is left open where the match is weak. Where a row states a size, it is once, few, many or the class of an expanded clone; other rows omit it.

TRBJ2-2,TRBV7-6,many,TRBD2,CASSLESSGSAGELFF,TGTGCCAGCAGCTTAGAGAGTAGCGGGAGCGCCGGGGAGCTGTTTTTT
TRBJ2-2,TRBV15,medium-sized,.,CATSRLGTGELFF,TGTGCCACCAGCAGACTCGGGACCGGGGAGCTGTTTTTT
TRBJ2-7,TRBV2,.,.,CASSEGVGGRTYEQYF,TGTGCCAGCAGTGAAGGAGTGGGGGGCAGGACCTACGAGCAGTACTTC
TRBJ2-7,TRBV7-2,few,TRBD1,CASSHAGTGGYYEQYF,TGTGCCAGCAGCCACGCCGGGACAGGGGGCTACTACGAGCAGTACTTC
TRBJ1-2,TRBV12-3/TRBV12-4,.,.,CASSSGGNYGYTF,TGTGCCAGCAGTTCGGGTGGAAACTATGGCTACACCTTC
TRBJ1-1,TRBV18,.,TRBD1,CASSSPDRLVTEAFF,TGTGCCAGCTCATCACCGGACAGGTTGGTCACTGAAGCTTTCTTT
TRBJ1-2,TRBV5-1,few,.,CASSYNRQYGYTF,TGCGCCAGCAGCTACAACCGGCAGTATGGCTACACCTTC
TRBJ1-2,TRBV2,once,.,CASSEVRGGVGYTF,TGTGCCAGCAGTGAAGTAAGAGGAGGGGTCGGCTACACCTTC
TRBJ1-5,TRBV2,medium-sized,.,CASSEQGLGNQPQHF,TGTGCCAGCAGTGAACAGGGGCTCGGCAATCAGCCCCAGCATTTT
TRBJ2-5,TRBV5-6,many,.,CASSLAYIETTETQYF,TGTGCCAGCAGCTTGGCCTACATTGAGACGACAGAGACCCAGTACTTC
TRBJ1-4,TRBV6-5,.,.,CASSPGMANEKLFF,TGTGCCAGCAGTCCAGGGATGGCTAATGAAAAACTGTTTTTT
TRBJ2-1,TRBV19,medium-sized,TRBD1,CASSSWDRVYNEQFF,TGTGCCAGTAGTAGTTGGGACAGGGTCTACAATGAGCAGTTCTTC
TRBJ2-3,TRBV11-2,once,.,CASSLLGFADTQYF,TGTGCCAGCAGCTTACTAGGTTTCGCAGATACGCAGTATTTT
TRBJ1-2,TRBV6-5,medium-sized,TRBD1,CASSPWTGGLGPHGYTF,TGTGCCAGCAGTCCTTGGACAGGGGGCCTCGGTCCGCATGGCTACACCTTC
TRBJ1-5,TRBV20-1,many,.,CSARVPGGNNQPQHF,TGCAGTGCTAGGGTCCCGGGGGGAAACAATCAGCCCCAGCATTTT
TRBJ2-3,TRBV21-1,medium-sized,.,CASVGLATDTQYF,TGTGCCAGCGTGGGTCTAGCCACAGATACGCAGTATTTT
TRBJ2-5,TRBV7-9,.,TRBD1,CASSPSTGGSETQYF,TGTGCCAGCAGCCCGTCGACAGGGGGCTCGGAGACCCAGTACTTC
TRBJ2-7,TRBV28,many,.,CASTQGVPYEQYF,TGTGCCAGCACACAAGGGGTACCCTACGAGCAGTACTTC
TRBJ2-5,TRBV10-1,.,TRBD1,CASSEGGQGTETQYF,TGCGCCAGCAGTGAGGGGGGACAGGGGACAGAGACCCAGTACTTC
TRBJ2-1,TRBV11-2,medium-sized,.,CASSPSWGRYNEQFF,TGTGCCAGCAGCCCTAGTTGGGGACGTTACAATGAGCAGTTCTTC
TRBJ2-1,TRBV6-5,few,.,CASSYARGPNEQFF,TGTGCCAGCAGTTACGCCAGGGGTCCCAATGAGCAGTTCTTC
TRBJ2-1,TRBV20-1,medium-sized,.,CSARVGRSYNEQFF,TGCAGTGCTAGAGTCGGGCGCTCCTACAATGAGCAGTTCTTC
TRBJ2-3,TRBV21-1,medium-sized,.,CASSKVELAGEGTDTQYF,TGTGCCAGCAGCAAAGTGGAACTAGCGGGAGAAGGCACAGATACGCAGTATTTT
TRBJ2-3,TRBV20-1,medium-sized,.,CSAEGLSSTDTQYF,TGCAGTGCCGAAGGTCTCTCTAGCACAGATACGCAGTATTTT
TRBJ1-4,TRBV12-3/TRBV12-4,.,.,CASSFRGGAEKLFF,TGTGCCAGCAGTTTTCGGGGCGGTGCTGAAAAACTGTTTTTT
TRBJ2-5,TRBV5-1,medium-sized,.,CASGARRTQYF,TGCGCCAGCGGCGCGCGGCGGACCCAGTACTTC
TRBJ1-5,TRBV19,.,.,CASSLGRGGNQPQHF,TGTGCCAGTAGCCTTGGGAGGGGTGGCAATCAGCCCCAGCATTTT
TRBJ2-1,TRBV29-1,few,TRBD2,CSVQSPGLANNEQFF,TGCAGCGTTCAAAGTCCGGGACTAGCGAACAATGAGCAGTTCTTC
TRBJ2-1,TRBV12-3/TRBV12-4,medium-sized,.,CASSFGDEQFF,TGTGCCAGCAGTTTTGGTGATGAGCAGTTCTTC
TRBJ1-1,TRBV27,.,.,CASSLTDNTEAFF,TGTGCCAGCAGTTTAACGGATAACACTGAAGCTTTCTTT
TRBJ2-7,TRBV28,many,.,CASSLVHRSYEQYF,TGTGCCAGCAGTTTAGTCCACAGATCCTACGAGCAGTACTTC
TRBJ2-5,TRBV29-1,few,.,CSVIAYQETQYF,TGCAGCGTTATCGCGTACCAAGAGACCCAGTACTTC
TRBJ2-1,TRBV9,many,TRBD2,CASTGGANYNEQFF,TGTGCCAGCACCGGGGGGGCGAATTACAATGAGCAGTTCTTC
TRBJ2-7,TRBV20-1,few,.,CSASRAPYEQYF,TGCAGTGCTAGCAGGGCCCCCTACGAGCAGTACTTC
TRBJ1-6,TRBV28,many,.,CASSRTRRGDSPLHF,TGTGCCAGCAGCAGGACCCGAAGGGGAGATTCACCCCTCCACTTT
TRBJ2-1,TRBV29-1,medium-sized,.,CSVHSSVTPGDEQFF,TGCAGCGTTCATAGTTCGGTAACCCCCGGAGATGAGCAGTTCTTC
TRBJ1-5,TRBV18,many,.,CASSPPGGGRNQPQHF,TGTGCCAGCTCTCCCCCGGGGGGGGGACGCAATCAGCCCCAGCATTTT
TRBJ2-7,TRBV5-4,medium-sized,TRBD1,CASSLAGTGRDYEQYF,TGTGCCAGCAGCTTGGCCGGGACAGGGAGAGACTACGAGCAGTACTTC
TRBJ2-7,TRBV19,medium-sized,.,CASSPRRQDEQYF,TGTGCCAGTAGTCCCCGTCGACAGGACGAGCAGTACTTC
TRBJ2-7,TRBV6-2/TRBV6-3,large,TRBD1,CASKGQGRNYEQYF,TGTGCCAGCAAGGGACAGGGAAGAAACTACGAGCAGTACTTC
TRBJ2-7,TRBV20-1,medium-sized,.,CSATAAYEQYF,TGCAGTGCCACAGCCGCCTACGAGCAGTACTTC